Listed below are T cell receptor beta chains from one sample, sequenced in a study of T-cell reconstitution after alpha-beta-depleted transplantation in children. Using its own MiXCR run on the PCR reads, TCRdb lists one record per CDR3 protein. This sample carries 750,000 to 950,000 distinct CDR3 sequences, under 20% of them seen once, and the ten largest clones take roughly 5%. The sequences come from PBMCs, mostly from graft donor cells, collected 360 days after TCRalphabeta/CD19-depleted stem cell transplant. Receptors were obtained from a male patient younger than 18 who had a stem cell transplant for acute lymphoblastic leukemia, so the T cells may come from the graft donor. CDR3s include the opening cysteine and the closing phenylalanine or tryptophan. A D gene is named only where the DNA matches it firmly. Only part of the rows carry a size: once, few, many, or a class if the clone is expanded.

d_call j_call v_call clone_size cdr3_nt cdr3_aa
TRBD2 TRBJ2-1 TRBV2 many TGTGCCAGCAGTGAGGACGGGGGGAATGAGCAGTTCTTC CASSEDGGNEQFF
NA TRBJ2-2 TRBV5-1 many TGCGCCAGCAGCCCGGGGGACCTAGGTCGGGAGCTGTTGTTT CASSPGDLGRELLF
NA TRBJ1-5 TRBV12-5 NA TGTGCTAGTGGTCTCGGGGTGTTCAATCAGCCCCAGCATTTT CASGLGVFNQPQHF
NA TRBJ2-2 TRBV7-9 few TGTGCCAGCAGCTCTTCACATCCAAACACCGGGGAGCTGTTTTTT CASSSSHPNTGELFF
NA TRBJ2-7 TRBV4-1 many TGCGCCAGCAGCCACGGAAGCGGTACCTACGAGCAGTACTTC CASSHGSGTYEQYF
NA TRBJ2-1 TRBV20-1 few TGCAGTGTCCCTCCGAGTGGGAGATCCTACAATGAGCAGTTCTTC CSVPPSGRSYNEQFF
TRBD2 TRBJ2-1 TRBV7-7 many TGTGCCAGCAGCTTAGCGAGCGGGGCCGCCCAGAATGAGCAGTTCTTC CASSLASGAAQNEQFF
NA TRBJ2-1 TRBV5-1 few TGCGCCAGCAGCTTGAGGTCTAGTAGGCAGTTCTTC CASSLRSSRQFF
NA TRBJ1-3 TRBV6-5 NA TGTGCCAGCAGTTACGATCGGGACAAAGGGGACACCATATATTTT CASSYDRDKGDTIYF
TRBD2 TRBJ2-2 TRBV5-5 few TGTGCCAGCAGCTTGTCCGGCGCGGGAGGGATCACCGGGGAGCTGTTTTTT CASSLSGAGGITGELFF
NA TRBJ1-2 TRBV5-1 few TGCGCCAGCAGCCTAACATCAGGGTTAGACGGCTACACCTTC CASSLTSGLDGYTF
TRBD1 TRBJ2-2 TRBV28 many TGTGCCAGCAGGCCTCCAGGGGGGAACACCGGGGAGCTGTTTTTT CASRPPGGNTGELFF
NA TRBJ2-2 TRBV7-7 few TGTGCCAGCAGCCCCGGCCCAAGGCTGCCCGGGGAGCTGTTTTTT CASSPGPRLPGELFF
TRBD1 TRBJ2-1 TRBV11-3 NA TGTGCCAGCAGCTTAGACGTGGGACAGGATTACAATGAGCAGTTCTTC CASSLDVGQDYNEQFF
TRBD2 TRBJ2-3 TRBV6-5 few TGTGCCAGCAGTTACTTGGGAACTAGCGGCACAGATACGCAGTATTTT CASSYLGTSGTDTQYF
NA TRBJ2-2 TRBV29-1 few TGCAGCGTTGTCAGGGGAGACACCGGGGAGCTGTTTTTT CSVVRGDTGELFF
TRBD2 TRBJ2-7 TRBV4-1 few TGCGCCAGCAGCCATTCCAGGACTAGCGGAGCCTACGAGCAGTACTTC CASSHSRTSGAYEQYF
TRBD2 TRBJ2-5 TRBV27 few TGTGCCAGCAGCCCACGTCGCGGGGGGTACCAAGAGACCCAGTACTTC CASSPRRGGYQETQYF
NA TRBJ1-4 TRBV12-3/TRBV12-4 few TGTGCCAGCAGTTTGGTGACAAATGAAAAACTGTTTTTT CASSLVTNEKLFF
TRBD2 TRBJ2-5 TRBV27 many TGTGCCAGCAGTCCGGGAGGAAGGCAAGAGACCCAGTACTTC CASSPGGRQETQYF
NA TRBJ2-5 TRBV20-1 NA TGCAGTGCCGGAAGACAGACCCAAGAGACCCAGTACTTC CSAGRQTQETQYF
NA TRBJ1-5 TRBV12-3/TRBV12-4 NA TGTGCCAGCAGGCGGTCTGGGAGCAATCAGCCCCAGCATTTT CASRRSGSNQPQHF
TRBD2 TRBJ2-3 TRBV7-2 NA TGTGCCAGCAGCTTAGTGCTAGCGGGATCTACGCAGTATTTT CASSLVLAGSTQYF
NA TRBJ2-7 TRBV4-2 few TGTGCCAGCAGCCAAGCGGGGGGCGGGACCAACTACGAGCAGTACTTC CASSQAGGGTNYEQYF
NA TRBJ2-1 TRBV4-2 NA TGTGCCAGCAGCCAAGATCCCTTTAGGCAGGGCGGGGACGATCGCGATGAGCAGTTCTTC CASSQDPFRQGGDDRDEQFF
NA TRBJ2-2 TRBV7-8 NA TGTGCCAGCAGGCCCCGGAGGATTACGAACACCGGGGAGCTGTTTTTT CASRPRRITNTGELFF
NA TRBJ2-7 TRBV27 NA TGTGCCAGCAGTACCCGGGGCTTGATGGACGAGCAGTACTTC CASSTRGLMDEQYF
NA TRBJ2-5 TRBV28 NA TGTGCCAGTAGAAAACACGGGAGATTTAGTCAAGAGACCCAGTACTTC CASRKHGRFSQETQYF
NA TRBJ2-3 TRBV11-1 few TGTGCCAGCAGCTTAGCCCATGGGCGACAGTTGGCGGACCTCACCCACGGTACAGATACGCAGTATTTT CASSLAHGRQLADLTHGTDTQYF
TRBD1 TRBJ1-5 TRBV5-1 many TGCGCCAGCAGCTTGGGGACAGGGGTGGCTCAGCCCCAGCATTTT CASSLGTGVAQPQHF
NA TRBJ2-5 TRBV16 NA TGTGCCAGCAGCCAATCGAAAGAGACCCAGTACTTC CASSQSKETQYF
NA TRBJ1-6 TRBV12-3/TRBV12-4 few TGTGCCAGCAAAATAAGTGGAGCTAATTCACCCCTCCACTTT CASKISGANSPLHF
TRBD2 TRBJ2-1 TRBV5-1 many TGCGCCAGCGGGGAGGGCGGGAGCTACAATGAGCAGTTCTTC CASGEGGSYNEQFF
NA TRBJ1-1 TRBV27 few TGTGCCAGCAGTTTATCAGCAGGGAAAGCTTTCTTT CASSLSAGKAFF